The sequence of this T cell receptor (beta chain) was determined in a study of regulatory T cells in long-lasting Graves disease. The sample's time point: newly diagnosed GD, antithyroid drugs for less than 3 months. PBMC RNA was the source of the TCR library. Many counts were recorded for this clonotype. TCR beta libraries were built with iRepertoire HTBI primers and Arm-PCR of CDR3 regions. TCRdb independently ran MiXCR on the multiplex PCR reads; one entry per CDR3 protein. The table records about 440,000 distinct CDR3 sequences, just under 15% of them present only once. These data are also associated with another study on T cells in Graves' hyperthyroidism and ophthalmopathy.

This material consisted of peripheral blood mononuclear cells (PBMCs), taken at new diagnosis, from a patient treated with antithyroid drugs. The receptor's source is a woman aged 25 to 39 with Graves disease.

The CDR3, as DNA: TGTGCCAGCAGCACCACCGGGACTAGCGGGATTCAAGACAATGAGCAGTTCTTC. Its protein is CASSTTGTSGIQDNEQFF. The V and J genes are TRBV7-8 and TRBJ2-1, with 13 bases identical to TRBD2. V gave up 5 bases and J gave up 5 bases; unmatched junction bases: 12. This CDR3 has 18 amino acids. Per germline, CDR1 SGHVS and CDR2 FQNEAQ.